Given below is one T cell receptor beta chain in context. Its antigen is not identified. This may arise from a read error, as a much more abundant clone is one base away. Via MiXCR, TCRdb re-called the PCR reads, giving one row per CDR3 protein. The sample includes 60,000 to 80,000 distinct CDR3 sequences, approximately 17% of them seen just once. The data were obtained in a study of molecular identifiers for immune sequencing clone quantification. Overall study results and limits: In cases of identical TCR molecules sharing a barcode, highly expanded clone sizes could be underestimated. Clones that exceeded 20 RNA copies held over 99% of effector molecules, yet under 1% in naive cells.

CDR1 MNHEY and CDR2 SVGAGI come from the germline V gene. The length of the CDR3 is 13 residues. This chain connects TRBV6-5 to TRBJ1-1, with TRBD1 as a possible D gene (6 bases). Sequencing input: naive CD8+ T cells from blood, with Jurkat cell RNA spiked in. Subset: FACS-sorted CD8+CD4-CCR7+CD45RA+ naive T cells. This receptor was taken from a human donor in good health. Some libraries in this study had Jurkat cell RNA spiked in. CDR3 nucleotides: TGTGCCAGCACCTTACAGGGTGGCACTGAAGCTCTCTTT. Translating gives CASTLQGGTEALF.